This T cell receptor (beta chain) stems from a study of T cell responses to AZD1222 COVID-19 vaccine (dated by TCRdb to about 2021). Regarding the research as a whole: TCR sequencing was performed for 230 to 250 trial participants, of whom some 200 were given two doses of AZD1222 and around 25 were given two doses of MenACWY control vaccine. Trial participants were enrolled into age subgroups of 18-55, 56-69 and 70-plus years, which contained about 150, 28 and 57 TCR-sequenced participants, respectively. Points the paper makes about the study in general: No day 14 peak-response samples were available, so repertoires were characterized only after the peak T cell response. The vaccine-associated CD4 TCRs covered the entire spike protein, and the dominant responses fell in regions 160-218 and 743-854. Participants were mostly white British and included more females than males, and it was suggested by the authors that clonal diversity may have been underestimated. Nearly half of unique spike-specific TCRs reportedly recognized epitopes outside regions mutated in the B.1.351 and B.1.1.7 variants. In the small 56-69-year group, the increase in depth fell short of significance, most likely because of low power. After two AZD1222 doses, both the breadth and the depth of spike-specific TCRs were significantly higher than at day 0 and than in MenACWY recipients. Conclusions about previously exposed vaccinees were limited because only six AZD1222 recipients were SARS-CoV-2 seropositive at baseline.

The sample's time point, from its label and the paper: about 28 days (+/-7) after the second vaccine dose. AZD1222 recipients with second doses at about 4 weeks or about 12 weeks were pooled, because spike-specific TCR depth and breadth did not differ between schedules. Samples from vaccinated people were obtained from the UK trials COV001 and COV002, which included a single-blind randomized controlled phase 2/3 trial of AZD1222 (ChAdOx1 nCoV-19) in healthy adults. For TCRbeta chain sequencing, PBMC samples were collected from trial participants at day 0 and at day 28 after the second dose. The CDR3 regions of human TCRbeta chains were subjected to immunosequencing. The study's processing was this. Repertoire TCRs were matched against a reference library of SARS-CoV-2-specific TCRs generated with the MIRA antigen-specificity platform. Breadth was defined as the fraction of unique TCRs that were SARS-CoV-2-associated. Depth was defined as the fraction of total T cells that were SARS-CoV-2-associated. Using the MIRA data, each spike-specific TCR was mapped to the spike region that the TCR reacts to and placed in a CD4 or CD8 class. Log10-transformed breadth and depth values were compared by one-way ANOVA with Sidak's multiple comparisons tests. Entries here come from immuneACCESS through TCRdb and include only in-frame sequences with V and J called. Some clones fail to appear in such tables; in the studies checked, an unresolved V gene covers under half of the shortfall, and the cause of the remainder is unknown. The DNA was the basis for D and trimming; V, J and clone size are from that table. A total of 150,000 to 200,000 clones appear in this sample, 90% to 95% of them only once. The ten top clones hold roughly 1.7% of the sample.

For this clone: Its specific antigen is unknown. No base quality information exists; no much larger clone differs at one position.

The CDR3 contains 14 residues, cysteine and phenylalanine counted. This entry keeps only the CDR3 DNA: 42 bases, framed from base 1. For CDR1 and CDR2, the germline V gene (reference sequence) lists LGHDT and YNNKEL. Cut back by 1 base and 4 bases, the V and J ends lie 10 bases apart. This TCR came from an adult who received the AZD1222 COVID-19 vaccine. Sample: peripheral blood, taken 28 days after the second AZD1222 dose. The chain is encoded by TRBV3-1 (or the pseudogene TRBV3-2) joined to TRBJ1-2; no confident D gene assignment can be made. DNA sequence: TGTGCCAGCAGCCAAGGGGCACAGCGCTATGGCTACACCTTC. It is translated as CASSQGAQRYGYTF.